This T cell receptor beta chain was recorded in a study of blood T cell repertoires in COVID-19. Study at large: Acute and convalescent COVID-19 specimens originated in the United States, Italy and Spain. T cells, B-cell-depleted T cells, or PBMCs provided the cDNA or gDNA that served as material.

Original data processing: Estimation of nucleated cell counts relied on the amplification of reference gene primers. This table comes from immunoSEQ multiplex PCR, and its TCRdb copy is limited to in-frame clones, with some not included. V and J calls and clone size are given by that table; D and trimming were obtained from the DNA. Of fewer than 250,000 clones in the sample, around 82% were seen once. V dropped 5 bases and J dropped 10; count of bases not matched to a gene: 12. This CDR3 is built from 14 residues. Germline values: CDR1 MDHEN, CDR2 SYDVKM. The chain carries TRBV28 and TRBJ1-1, with 8 bases matching TRBD1. This clonotype was sampled from a woman aged 70 to 79 with acute or convalescent COVID-19. The sequencing input was peripheral blood. The CDR3 here is CASSDPWDRHGAFF. In nucleotides, the CDR3 is TGTGCCAGCAGTGACCCTTGGGACAGGCATGGAGCTTTCTTT.